These 27 T cell receptor beta chains originate from one sample sequenced in a study of cytomegalovirus exposure and HLA in healthy donors. In the PCR, 60 Vbeta and 13 Jbeta primers were used. Data came from immunoSEQ multiplex PCR; TCRdb stores just in-frame clones and leaves some out. The sample contains 200,000 or so clones, 82% of which appear only once. The sample comprised PBMCs. The origin of the receptors is a woman aged 50 to 65 in good health and CMV-seropositive.

The genes are TRBV28 and TRBJ2-6; 11 nucleotides match TRBD1. V lost 7 bases and J lost 2; bases outside the gene matches: 4. Per the germline V gene, CDR1 is MDHEN and CDR2 is SYDVKM. There are 16 residues in the CDR3. The CDR3 nucleotides are TGTGCCAGCAAGGGACAGGGGGACCCTGGGGCCAACGTCCTGACTTTC. Translating it yields CASKGQGDPGANVLTF.

The V and J genes are TRBV19 and TRBJ2-3; 7 bases map to TRBD1. The CDR3 is made up of 13 amino acids. The V and J ends lost 0 bases and 6 bases, in that order; junction bases with no gene match: 0. Germline lookup yields CDR1 LNHDA and CDR2 SQIVND (reference sequence). The CDR3 is CASSIEGQDTQYF. The CDR3 coding sequence is TGTGCCAGTAGTATAGAGGGACAGGATACGCAGTATTTT.

J is TRBJ2-7 and V is TRBV6-5, with TRBD2 matching over 10 bases. J gave up 1 base and V 6 bases, and 6 bases lay outside the gene matches. This CDR3 is built from 15 residues. Germline V CDR1 and CDR2: MNHEY, SVGAGI. CDR3 amino acids: CASSQLAGPSYEQYF. The CDR3, as DNA: TGTGCCAGCAGCCAACTAGCGGGGCCTTCCTACGAGCAGTACTTC.

This clone was counted a single time. The chain is built from TRBV5-4 and TRBJ2-1; TRBD2 agrees at 9 bases. V shed 7 bases, J shed 3 bases, and the junction held 8 bases outside the gene matches. The CDR3 is 15 amino acids. The germline CDR1 and CDR2 sequences are SGHNT and YYREEE (reference sequence). DNA for the CDR3: TGTGCCAGCGGGGCGACTAGCGGAATCTACAATGAGCAGTTCTTC. It encodes CASGATSGIYNEQFF.

The rearrangement joins TRBV9 to TRBJ1-5; 12 bases are shared with TRBD1. The trim removed 4 bases at V and 4 bases at J, leaving 3 bases unmatched. Germline CDR1 is SGDLS and CDR2 is YYNGEE. This CDR3 has 15 amino acids. The CDR3 protein is CASSRGQGANQPQHF. As DNA, the CDR3 is TGTGCCAGCAGCCGGGGACAGGGGGCGAATCAGCCCCAGCATTTT.

This chain uses TRBV10-1 with TRBJ2-1; 7 nucleotides align to TRBD2. The germline CDR1 and CDR2 sequences are WNHNN and SYGVQD (reference sequence). There are 14 residues in the CDR3. Unmatched junction bases numbered 7, after V lost 4 bases and J lost 7 bases. CDR3 sequence reads: CASSGGTIGNEQFF. The DNA of the CDR3 is TGCGCCAGCAGTGGGGGGACTATCGGGAATGAGCAGTTCTTC.

This chain joins TRBV27 and TRBJ2-3; TRBD2 might be the D (5 bases). The CDR3 is made up of 15 amino acids. V was trimmed by 7 bases and J by 0 bases, leaving 14 bases between them. Germline CDR1 reads MNHEY; CDR2 reads SMNVEV (reference sequence). CDR3 region: CASNPRAASTDTQYF. The CDR3 nucleotides read TGTGCCAGCAACCCGAGGGCAGCTAGCACAGATACGCAGTATTTT.

The chain is built from TRBV19 and TRBJ2-5; D remains unclear. Germline V gene sequence: CDR1 LNHDA, CDR2 SQIVND (reference sequence). The CDR3 extends over 14 amino acids. V lost 3 bases and J 1 base, leaving 9 bases between the germline ends. The DNA of the CDR3 is TGTGCCAGTAGTATGACTGCCCTCCAAGAGACCCAGTACTTC. Protein product: CASSMTALQETQYF. The full variable domain, rest sourced from reference TRBV19 and TRBJ2-5, is DGGITQSPKYLFRKEGQNVTLSCEQNLNHDAMYWYRQDPGQGLRLIYYSQIVNDFQKGDIAEGYSVSREKKESFPLTVTSAQKNPTAFYLCASSMTALQETQYFGPGTRLLVL.

The CDR3 nucleotides are TGTGCCAGCAGGCAGGGGGCGGGGGATTATGAGCAGTTCTTC. Translation gives CASRQGAGDYEQFF. This chain joins TRBV2 and TRBJ2-1, with D possibly matching TRBD1 (8 bases). V was trimmed by 6 bases and J by 8 bases, leaving 17 bases between them. The germline gives CDR1 SNHLY, CDR2 FYNNEI. The CDR3 length is 14 residues. Variable domain in full (rest from reference TRBV2 and TRBJ2-1): EPEVTQTPSHQVTQMGQEVILRCVPISNHLYFYWYRQILGQKVEFLVSFYNNEISEKSEIFDDQFSVERPDGSNFTLKIRSTKLEDSAMYFCASRQGAGDYEQFFGPGTRLTVL.

This clone was picked up a small number of times. The chain carries TRBV5-4 and TRBJ1-6; possible D gene TRBD1, 6 bases. This CDR3 is 14 amino acids long. The V and J ends lost 0 bases and 6 bases respectively, with 7 bases between them. CDR1 is SGHNT, CDR2 YYREEE, per germline (reference sequence). CDR3 DNA sequence: TGTGCCAGCAGCTTGGACAGGGTTAATTCACCCCTCCACTTT. Protein sequence: CASSLDRVNSPLHF.

The chain carries TRBV4-1 and TRBJ2-5; 9 nucleotides match TRBD2. The CDR3 is 14 residues long. Germline V CDR1 and CDR2: MGHRA, YSYEKL. The V and J ends lost 0 bases and 7 bases, in that order; junction bases with no gene match: 3. The CDR3 DNA follows: TGCGCCAGCAGCCAAGAACCTAGCGGGATGACCCAGTACTTC. This gives the protein CASSQEPSGMTQYF.

CDR3 bases: TGTGCCAGCAGCTTGGGCGAAGCGGGAGGTTTTCGGCGCTCCTACAATGAGCAGTTCTTC. Amino acids: CASSLGEAGGFRRSYNEQFF. J is TRBJ2-1 and V is TRBV5-8, with 9 bases matching TRBD2. The CDR3 length is 20 residues. CDR1 SGHTS and CDR2 YDEGEE come from the germline V gene. V lost 0 bases and J lost 0; bases outside the gene matches: 13.

The chain recombines TRBV6-6 with TRBJ2-7, with 9 bases lining up with TRBD1. Germline V gives CDR1 MNHNY, CDR2 SVGAGI (reference sequence). The CDR3 length is 14 residues. Trimming removed 7 bases from V and 3 bases from J; junction bases left unmatched: 7. This chain's CDR3 is CASIKGTGRYEQYF. The CDR3 nucleotides are TGTGCCAGCATCAAAGGGACAGGGCGCTACGAGCAGTACTTC.

This sequence joins TRBV19 and TRBJ2-1; TRBD2 aligns across 8 bases. Germline lookup yields CDR1 LNHDA and CDR2 SQIVND (reference sequence). The CDR3 is 16 amino acids. V lost 4 bases, J lost 6 bases, and 11 bases stayed unmatched. The CDR3 bases are TGTGCCAGTAGTACCATTTGGAGCGGGAGAAGCAATGAGCAGTTCTTC. Protein sequence: CASSTIWSGRSNEQFF.

The chain uses TRBV11-3 and TRBJ2-7, with 9 nucleotides matching TRBD1. The CDR3 sequence is 17 residues long. Germline loops: CDR1 SGHNT, CDR2 YENEEA. The J segment lost 2 bases and the V segment lost 1 base, leaving 9 bases of the junction unmatched. CDR3 in amino acids: CASSLGAGTGFTYEQYF. CDR3 in DNA: TGTGCCAGCAGCTTAGGGGCCGGGACAGGGTTCACCTACGAGCAGTACTTC. The variable domain in full, with the rest retrieved from reference TRBV11-3 and TRBJ2-7, is EAGVVQSPRYKIIEKKQPVAFWCNPISGHNTLYWYLQNLGQGPELLIRYENEEAVDDSQLPKDRFSAERLKGVDSTLKIQPAELGDSAVYLCASSLGAGTGFTYEQYFGPGTRLTVT.

The chain recombines TRBV5-6 with TRBJ2-2, with 13 bases fitting TRBD2. J was trimmed by 2 bases and V by 1 base; bases with no gene match: 5. Germline assignment: CDR1 SGHDT and CDR2 YYEEEE. The CDR3 has 18 amino acids. CDR3 region: CASSLYGTSGVNTGELFF. Here the CDR3 DNA reads TGTGCCAGCAGCTTGTACGGGACTAGCGGGGTTAACACCGGGGAGCTGTTTTTT. Full variable domain (missing parts from reference TRBV5-6 and TRBJ2-2): DAGVTQSPTHLIKTRGQQVTLRCSPKSGHDTVSWYQQALGQGPQFIFQYYEEEERQRGNFPDRFSGHQFPNYSSELNVNALLLGDSALYLCASSLYGTSGVNTGELFFGEGSRLTVL.

V usage is TRBV10-2 and J usage is TRBJ2-7; TRBD2 agrees at 8 bases. Germline CDR1 WSHSY, CDR2 SAAADI. The CDR3 runs 16 residues. Trimming cost V 6 bases and J 0 bases; bases outside gene matches: 10. The CDR3 reads CASRDGSGVSSYEQYF. DNA of the CDR3: TGCGCCAGCAGGGATGGTAGCGGGGTTAGCTCCTACGAGCAGTACTTC.

This clone occurred once. The chain combines TRBV6-5 with TRBJ2-5; 11 bases fit TRBD2. The J call may be incorrect, as the DNA end agrees better with TRBJ2-7. CDR3 length equals 14 residues. Germline CDR1 MNHEY, CDR2 SVGAGI. Written as DNA, the CDR3 is TGTGCCAGCCGGGCACTAGCGGGAGCGTACGAGCAGTACTTC. Translation gives CASRALAGAYEQYF.

The rearrangement uses TRBV19 and TRBJ2-1; 11 bases match TRBD2. Trimming removed 1 base from V and 4 bases from J; junction bases left unmatched: 0. CDR3 length: 15 amino acids. Germline V CDR1 and CDR2: LNHDA, SQIVND (reference sequence). CDR3 nucleotides: TGTGCCAGTAGTATAGGACTAGCGGGATACAATGAGCAGTTCTTC. It codes for CASSIGLAGYNEQFF.

Here the CDR3 DNA reads TGTGCCATCAAACCCGGACAGGGGATTGATGAGCAGTTCTTC. This translates into CAIKPGQGIDEQFF. The chain combines TRBV10-3 with TRBJ2-1; 9 bases agree with TRBD1. Unmatched junction bases numbered 9, after V lost 7 bases and J lost 8 bases. Germline V lookup: CDR1 ENHRY, CDR2 SYGVKD. The length of the CDR3 is 14 residues.

This chain joins TRBV2 and TRBJ2-1, with 9 positions matching TRBD2. Per the germline V gene, CDR1 is SNHLY and CDR2 is FYNNEI. The ends lost 1 base at V and 10 bases at J; junction bases unmatched: 8. There are 15 residues in the CDR3. DNA for the CDR3: TGTGCCAGCAGTGAAGAGCGGGAGGCTTCCCGGGAGCAGTTCTTC. The encoded protein is CASSEEREASREQFF.

This clone was detected only a few times. V and J are TRBV5-1 and TRBJ1-4, with TRBD1 matching over 10 bases. V was pared by 0 bases and J by 5 bases, with 4 bases of the junction left unmatched. The CDR3 is 16 amino acids. Germline lookup yields CDR1 SGHRS and CDR2 YFSETQ. The CDR3 spells CASSLETGGGNEKLFF. Here the CDR3 DNA reads TGCGCCAGCAGCTTGGAGACAGGGGGCGGAAATGAAAAACTGTTTTTT. The full variable domain, rest sourced from reference TRBV5-1 and TRBJ1-4, is KAGVTQTPRYLIKTRGQQVTLSCSPISGHRSVSWYQQTPGQGLQFLFEYFSETQRNKGNFPGRFSGRQFSNSRSEMNVSTLELGDSALYLCASSLETGGGNEKLFFGSGTQLSVL.

Here the CDR3 reads CASSPTGVAYGYTF. CDR3 DNA: TGTGCCAGCTCACCGACAGGGGTGGCCTATGGCTACACCTTC. The rearrangement uses TRBV18 and TRBJ1-2; 8 positions agree with TRBD1. The CDR3 length is 14 residues. Germline V CDR1 and CDR2: KGHSH, LQKENI. Trimming cost V 3 bases and J 4 bases; bases outside gene matches: 4.

The CDR3 DNA reads TGTGCCAGCAGCGTTACAGGGGTCGCAACTAATGAAAAACTGTTTTTT. As protein: CASSVTGVATNEKLFF. This sequence joins TRBV9 and TRBJ1-4; 7 nucleotides match TRBD1. In germline, CDR1 is SGDLS, CDR2 YYNGEE. The ends lost 2 bases at V and 0 bases at J; junction bases unmatched: 4. The CDR3 is made up of 16 amino acids.

The rearrangement joins TRBV28 to TRBJ2-3; 9 bases are a match to TRBD2. The V segment lost 6 bases and the J segment 5 bases; nucleotides outside the gene matches: 12. Germline-derived CDR1 and CDR2 are MDHEN and SYDVKM. The CDR3 is 16 amino acids. The DNA for the CDR3 is TGTGCCAGCAGATCGTCTGGCGGGGGGGCTGGAGATACGCAGTATTTT. Translated: CASRSSGGGAGDTQYF.

This clone has just one count. V gene TRBV5-8 combines with J gene TRBJ2-7, with unresolved D. Trimming stripped 0 bases from V and 3 bases from J, with 7 bases between. Per the germline V gene, CDR1 is SGHTS and CDR2 is YDEGEE. The CDR3 has 13 amino acids. The CDR3 loop reads CASSLGVHYEQYF. DNA of the CDR3: TGTGCCAGCAGCTTGGGAGTTCACTACGAGCAGTACTTC.

The V and J genes are TRBV12-5 and TRBJ2-3, with D uncertain. The V gene's germline CDR1 is LGHNT and CDR2 FRNRAP. The CDR3 is 15 residues long. V was clipped by 1 base and J by 0 bases, with 8 bases between them. In DNA, the CDR3 is TGTGCTAGTGGTTTGGACGGTTTTAGCACAGATACGCAGTATTTT. Amino acid sequence: CASGLDGFSTDTQYF.